This T cell receptor (beta chain) is from a study of cytomegalovirus exposure and HLA in healthy donors. Germline CDR1 and CDR2: MRHNA and SNTAGT. The CDR3 is 11 residues long. Between the trimmed V and J ends, which lost 2 bases and 8 bases, there was a span of 6 bases. Researchers ran the PCR with 60 Vbeta and 13 Jbeta primers. Assay: immunoSEQ multiplex PCR; the TCRdb copy retains only in-frame clones and omits some. This sample has 120,000 or so clones; 80% occur once, and the top ten carry 1%. Specimen: PBMCs. The chain joins TRBV6-4 to TRBJ1-2; no firm D call. The clonotype comes from a man in his forties in good health and CMV-seronegative. The CDR3 DNA follows: TGTGCCAGCAGTGACGGCCGCGGCTACACCTTC. Its protein product is CASSDGRGYTF.